This entry lists 20 T cell receptor beta chains sequenced from one sample in a study of OX40 agonist ivuxolimab in advanced cancers. Libraries were prepared by immunoSEQ multiplex PCR; TCRdb keeps only in-frame clonotypes and omits some of them. The data show 75,000 to 100,000 clones, 90% to 95% seen once. The sequences come from CD4+ or CD8+ T cells sorted from blood, collected in a trial of the OX40 agonist ivuxolimab. Receptor source: an adult with an advanced solid tumor such as melanoma, head and neck, liver or kidney cancer.

CDR3 loop: CASSSWGDLLGYTF. As DNA, the CDR3 is TGTGCCAGCAGCTCATGGGGAGACCTCTTAGGCTACACCTTC. This chain uses TRBV5-4 with TRBJ1-2; D not resolved. This CDR3 contains 14 residues. The ends were cut back, 3 bases at V and 8 bases at J, with 17 bases in the middle. Per germline, CDR1 SGHNT and CDR2 YYREEE (reference sequence).

This clone was seen a single time. The CDR3: CASSPSGSMNEQFF. CDR3 nucleotide sequence: TGTGCCAGCAGCCCAAGCGGGAGCATGAATGAGCAGTTCTTC. The V gene is TRBV4-2, the J gene TRBJ2-1; TRBD2 matches at 8 bases. In germline, CDR1 is LGHNA, CDR2 YNFKEQ. The CDR3 length is 14 residues. The ends lost 4 bases at V and 7 bases at J; junction bases unmatched: 6.

The V gene is TRBV5-1, the J gene TRBJ2-7, with TRBD1 matching over 7 bases. The trim removed 3 bases at V and 1 base at J, leaving 10 bases unmatched. CDR1 is SGHRS and CDR2 is YFSETQ in the germline V gene. The CDR3 extends over 16 amino acids. This chain's CDR3 is CASSWKDRSASYEQYF. CDR3 bases: TGCGCCAGCAGCTGGAAGGACAGGAGCGCTTCCTACGAGCAGTACTTC.

The chain recombines TRBV4-3 with TRBJ2-3; 9 bases line up with TRBD1. The CDR3 covers 16 residues. In germline, CDR1 is LGHNA, CDR2 YSLEER. V lost 1 base, J lost 3 bases, and 5 bases stayed unmatched. CDR3 bases: TGCGCCAGCAGCCAAGCTCCGGGACAGGGTACAGATACGCAGTATTTT. It encodes CASSQAPGQGTDTQYF.

This rearrangement joins TRBV28 to TRBJ2-1; tentatively, D is TRBD1 or TRBD2 (5 bases each). The CDR3 consists of 14 residues. Germline V gives CDR1 MDHEN, CDR2 SYDVKM. Trimming pared 2 bases from V and 9 bases from J, leaving 14 bases between. DNA for the CDR3: TGTGCCAGCAGTTTAGCCGGGACGGTGGGTGAGCAGTTCTTC. Its protein is CASSLAGTVGEQFF.

The chain links TRBV28 to TRBJ2-1; D call uncertain. The CDR3 sequence is 11 residues long. Looked up from germline, CDR1 is MDHEN and CDR2 is SYDVKM. The ends were cut back, 8 bases at V and 5 bases at J, with 7 bases in the middle. The CDR3 sequence: CASLSNNEQFF. CDR3 sequence (DNA): TGTGCCAGCTTGAGTAACAATGAGCAGTTCTTC.

The V call is TRBV28, the J call TRBJ1-4; D is uncertain. The CDR3 has 15 residues. Trimming took off 2 bases at V and 3 bases at J, with 10 bases between the two ends. Germline V CDR1 and CDR2: MDHEN, SYDVKM. CDR3 coding DNA: TGTGCCAGCAGTTTAGCCACGGCGGCTAATGAAAAACTGTTTTTT. It translates to CASSLATAANEKLFF.

Note on this clone: Different DNA sequences within this sample yield the same CDR3. V and J are TRBV28 and TRBJ2-7, with 8 bases identical to TRBD2. J was trimmed by 3 bases and V by 2 bases; bases with no gene match: 3. The germline V gene encodes CDR1 MDHEN and CDR2 SYDVKM. The CDR3 is 14 residues long. The CDR3 coding sequence is TGTGCCAGCAGTTTAAGGCTAGCGGGCTACGAGCAGTACTTC. Protein: CASSLRLAGYEQYF.

Remarks on this clone: Other DNA sequences from this sample encode an identical CDR3 as well. The rearrangement links TRBV28 to TRBJ1-1, with TRBD1 matching over 8 bases. Germline CDR1 reads MDHEN; CDR2 reads SYDVKM. CDR3 size: 14 residues. V lost 6 bases and J lost 1; bases outside the gene matches: 4. The CDR3 here is CASSLGTGNTEAFF. The CDR3, as DNA: TGTGCCAGCAGCCTCGGGACAGGGAACACTGAAGCTTTCTTT.

The J gene is TRBJ1-2, the V gene TRBV27; D may be TRBD1 (5 bases). The germline V gene has CDR1 MNHEY and CDR2 SMNVEV (reference sequence). V lost 3 bases and J lost 1, with 12 bases in between. The CDR3 contains 15 residues. The CDR3 region is CASSLGGLLNYGYTF. The CDR3 bases are TGTGCCAGCAGTTTGGGGGGGTTACTTAACTATGGCTACACCTTC.

The rearrangement links TRBV2 to TRBJ2-3; perhaps D is TRBD1 or TRBD2 (5 bases each). CDR3 size: 15 residues. V gave up 7 bases and J gave up 1 base, with 15 bases separating them. The germline CDR1 and CDR2 sequences are SNHLY and FYNNEI. The DNA of the CDR3 is TGTGCCAGCAAAAAACGGGACCATCGCACAGATACGCAGTATTTT. Its translation is CASKKRDHRTDTQYF.

This clone was observed once. V usage is TRBV6-6 and J usage is TRBJ2-7; D is uncertain. This CDR3 region has 14 residues. Per germline, CDR1 MNHNY and CDR2 SVGAGI (reference sequence). V was cut by 7 bases and J by 3 bases, with 16 bases left in between. CDR3 in DNA: TGTGCCAGCACCTCAGCGACAATTCACTACGAGCAGTACTTC. It translates to CASTSATIHYEQYF.

The sample holds one count of this clone. V gene TRBV19 combines with J gene TRBJ1-3; D is undetermined. With 11 bases removed from V and 3 bases from J, the gap between germline ends came to 17 bases. The CDR3 covers 14 residues. Germline assignment: CDR1 LNHDA and CDR2 SQIVND (reference sequence). CDR3 in amino acids: CASSDRTGGNTIYF. As DNA, the CDR3 is TGTGCCTCAAGCGATCGGACGGGTGGAAACACCATATATTTT.

This chain joins TRBV9 and TRBJ2-1, with 9 positions matching TRBD1. V shed 5 bases and J 8 bases; nucleotides not matched to a gene: 11. This CDR3 is built from 15 residues. Germline CDR1 reads SGDLS; CDR2 reads YYNGEE. The CDR3 sequence: CASSGDRVKVHEQFF. DNA for the CDR3: TGTGCCAGCAGTGGGGACAGGGTTAAGGTACATGAGCAGTTCTTC.

The J gene is TRBJ2-7, the V gene TRBV15, with a weak D call TRBD2 (6 bases). Trimming took 1 base from V and 5 from J, leaving 18 bases between them. CDR1 is LNHNV and CDR2 is YYDKDF in the germline V gene (reference sequence). The CDR3 runs to 16 residues. CDR3 protein: CATSRGSGRGGDEQYF. CDR3 DNA: TGTGCCACCAGCAGAGGATCGGGGCGGGGTGGAGACGAGCAGTACTTC.

The V call is TRBV13, the J call TRBJ2-5; TRBD2 aligns across 15 bases. V shed 5 bases, J shed 4 bases, and the junction held 8 bases outside the gene matches. The germline V gene has CDR1 PRHDT and CDR2 FYEKMQ (reference sequence). The CDR3 length is 17 residues. The CDR3 protein is CASSTRTSGRVRETQYF. DNA of the CDR3: TGTGCCAGCAGCACTAGGACTAGCGGGAGGGTTAGAGAGACCCAGTACTTC.

This chain uses TRBV19 with TRBJ1-6, with TRBD1 matching over 10 bases. Germline values: CDR1 LNHDA, CDR2 SQIVND (reference sequence). The CDR3 is 16 residues long. Losses at the gene ends were 3 bases for V and 9 bases for J; bases not matched to a gene: 8. CDR3 protein: CASSIFTGQGISPLHF. The CDR3 DNA follows: TGTGCCAGTAGTATTTTCACGGGACAGGGGATTTCACCCCTCCACTTT.

The rearrangement links TRBV19 to TRBJ1-2, with 8 nucleotides matching TRBD1. The CDR3 is 13 amino acids. The junction had 8 bases not matched to a gene; V was cut back by 6 bases and J by 8 bases. In germline, CDR1 is LNHDA, CDR2 SQIVND (reference sequence). CDR3 in amino acids: CASRFRTGSGYTF. Written as DNA, the CDR3 is TGTGCCAGTAGGTTCCGGACAGGGAGCGGCTACACCTTC.

This chain uses TRBV28 with TRBJ2-5; D may be TRBD1 (6 bases). The tail of the sequence fits TRBJ2-7 better, so the J call may be wrong. The CDR3 has 15 amino acids. Germline V gene sequence: CDR1 MDHEN, CDR2 SYDVKM. The CDR3 sequence is CASSLAGTPTYEQYF. CDR3 DNA: TGTGCCAGCAGTTTAGCAGGGACACCTACCTACGAGCAGTACTTC.

The chain is built from TRBV7-2 and TRBJ2-5, with TRBD2 matching over 10 bases. V gave up 5 bases and J gave up 5 bases; unmatched junction bases: 8. CDR1 SGHTA and CDR2 FQGNSA come from the germline V gene. This CDR3 is 15 amino acids long. This chain's CDR3 is CASSRPGTSVETQYF. DNA for the CDR3: TGTGCCAGCAGCAGGCCCGGGACTAGCGTCGAGACCCAGTACTTC.